This T cell receptor beta chain was retrieved from a study of cytomegalovirus exposure and HLA in healthy donors. Primers included in the PCR were 60 Vbeta and 13 Jbeta primers. TCRdb's copy holds only in-frame clones and misses some; the assay was immunoSEQ multiplex PCR. The sample lists over 200,000 clones, just over 75% seen once, with approximately 2.6% in the top ten. Regarding the study as a whole: The study found most TCR sequences rare, yet found some public TCRs in many donors. One variant, a missense change in DCLRE1C, was linked in a later analysis to TCR beta V- and J-gene trimming. After further analysis at a later stage, under 20,000 TCR beta sequences were associated with HLA alleles at 0.05 false discovery rate.

This CDR3 has 13 amino acids. Trimming left V 6 bases short and J 5 bases short, with 14 bases between. The germline V gene has CDR1 ENHRY and CDR2 SYGVKD. To note about this clone: As yet, its antigen is unknown.

V usage is TRBV10-3 and J usage is TRBJ2-7, with a weak D call TRBD1 (5 bases). The sample taken for sequencing was PBMCs. The TCR sequence derives from a woman aged 60-75 years in good health and CMV-seropositive. CDR3 amino acids: CAISQGIEDEQYF. CDR3 DNA: TGTGCCATCAGCCAGGGTATTGAAGACGAGCAGTACTTC.